This T cell receptor (beta chain) was sequenced in a study of T cells in women clearing cervical HPV infection. General study points: Cases and controls were distinguished at AUC roughly 0.83 by richness and V genes.

This CDR3 has 14 residues. Germline CDR1 is SEHNR and CDR2 is FQNEAQ (reference sequence). Trimming stripped 4 bases from V and 5 bases from J, with 11 bases between. Notes on this clone: The target antigen is unknown. The read is 3 residues too short to cover the CDR3 end, so that end is filled in from the germline J gene.

The repertoire was sequenced with immunoSEQ multiplex PCR; TCRdb's copy has only in-frame clones and lacks some. The sample table includes about 35,000 clones. The chain has TRBV7-9 and TRBJ2-2; D gene uncertain. The TCR sequence derives from a woman aged 18 to 75 with a cervical HPV16 infection that either progressed to CIN3+ or cleared (not recorded which). The material sequenced was blood buffy coat. The part of the CDR3 DNA that was read is TGTGCCAGCAGCTACGCCAGGTCAACCGGGGAG. It codes for CASSYARSTGE. The complete CDR3 protein is CASSYARSTGELFF.